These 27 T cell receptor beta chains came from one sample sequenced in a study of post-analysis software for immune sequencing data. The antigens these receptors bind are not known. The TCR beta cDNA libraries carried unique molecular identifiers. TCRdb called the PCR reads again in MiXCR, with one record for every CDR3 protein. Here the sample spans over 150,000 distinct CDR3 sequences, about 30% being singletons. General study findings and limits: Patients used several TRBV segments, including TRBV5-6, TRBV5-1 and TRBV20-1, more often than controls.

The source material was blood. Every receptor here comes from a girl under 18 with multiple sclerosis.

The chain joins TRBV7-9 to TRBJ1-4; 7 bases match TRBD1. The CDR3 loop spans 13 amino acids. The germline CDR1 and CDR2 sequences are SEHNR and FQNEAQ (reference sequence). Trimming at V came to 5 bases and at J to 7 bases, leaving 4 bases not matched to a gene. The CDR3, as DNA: TGTGCCAGCAGCGAGAGGACAGGTGAAAAACTGTTTTTT. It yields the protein CASSERTGEKLFF. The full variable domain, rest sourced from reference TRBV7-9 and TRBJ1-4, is DTGVSQNPRHKITKRGQNVTFRCDPISEHNRLYWYRQTLGQGPEFLTYFQNEAQLEKSRLLSDRFSAERPKGSFSTLEIQRTEQGDSAMYLCASSERTGEKLFFGSGTQLSVL.

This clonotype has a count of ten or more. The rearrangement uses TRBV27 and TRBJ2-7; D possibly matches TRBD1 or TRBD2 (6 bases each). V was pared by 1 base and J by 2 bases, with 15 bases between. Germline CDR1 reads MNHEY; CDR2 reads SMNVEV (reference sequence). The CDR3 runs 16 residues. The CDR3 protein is CASSLYSNREAYEQYF. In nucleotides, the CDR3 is TGTGCCAGCAGTTTATATAGTAACAGGGAGGCCTACGAGCAGTACTTC.

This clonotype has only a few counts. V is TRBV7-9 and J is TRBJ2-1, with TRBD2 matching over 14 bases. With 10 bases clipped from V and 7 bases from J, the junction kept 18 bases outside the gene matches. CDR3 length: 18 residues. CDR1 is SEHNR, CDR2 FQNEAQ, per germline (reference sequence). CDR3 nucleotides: TGTGCCACCCCGAAGGGACTAGCGGGAGAAGGGGTTTGGAATGAGCAGTTCTTC. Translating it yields CATPKGLAGEGVWNEQFF. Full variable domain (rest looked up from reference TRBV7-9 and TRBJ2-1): DTGVSQNPRHKITKRGQNVTFRCDPISEHNRLYWYRQTLGQGPEFLTYFQNEAQLEKSRLLSDRFSAERPKGSFSTLEIQRTEQGDSAMYLCATPKGLAGEGVWNEQFFGPGTRLTVL.

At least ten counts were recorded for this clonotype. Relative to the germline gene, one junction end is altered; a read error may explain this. The CDR3 region is CASNQDRLREGHEQFF. The CDR3 nucleotides are TGCGCCAGCAACCAAGATCGCCTTCGGGAGGGCCATGAGCAGTTCTTC. The V and J genes are TRBV4-1 and TRBJ2-1, with 8 bases fitting TRBD2. From germline, CDR1 is MGHRA and CDR2 YSYEKL. The CDR3 is made up of 16 amino acids.

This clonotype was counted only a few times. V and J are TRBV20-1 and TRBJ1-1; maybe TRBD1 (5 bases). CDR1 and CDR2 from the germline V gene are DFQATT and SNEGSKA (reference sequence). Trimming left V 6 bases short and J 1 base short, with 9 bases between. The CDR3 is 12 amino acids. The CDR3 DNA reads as TGCAGTGCCTTCAGGGAGAACACTGAAGCTTTCTTT. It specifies CSAFRENTEAFF.

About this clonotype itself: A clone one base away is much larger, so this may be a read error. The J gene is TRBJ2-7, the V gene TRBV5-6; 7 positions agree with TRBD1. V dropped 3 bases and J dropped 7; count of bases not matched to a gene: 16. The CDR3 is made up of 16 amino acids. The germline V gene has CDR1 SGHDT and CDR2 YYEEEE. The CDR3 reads CASSSLQTGPQNEQYF. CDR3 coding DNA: TGTGCCAGCAGCTCCCTGCAGACAGGGCCCCAGAATGAGCAGTACTTC.

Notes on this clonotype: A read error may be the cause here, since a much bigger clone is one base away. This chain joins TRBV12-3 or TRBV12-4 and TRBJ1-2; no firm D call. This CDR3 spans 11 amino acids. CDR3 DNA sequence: TGTGCCGGCAGTTTAGAGTTGGGCTCCACCTTC. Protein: CAGSLELGSTF.

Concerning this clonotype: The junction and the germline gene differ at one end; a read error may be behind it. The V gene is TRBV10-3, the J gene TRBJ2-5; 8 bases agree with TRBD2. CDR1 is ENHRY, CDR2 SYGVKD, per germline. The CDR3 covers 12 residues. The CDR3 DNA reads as TGTGCCATTTCGCGGGAGGAACAGACCCAGGACTTC. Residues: CAISREEQTQDF.

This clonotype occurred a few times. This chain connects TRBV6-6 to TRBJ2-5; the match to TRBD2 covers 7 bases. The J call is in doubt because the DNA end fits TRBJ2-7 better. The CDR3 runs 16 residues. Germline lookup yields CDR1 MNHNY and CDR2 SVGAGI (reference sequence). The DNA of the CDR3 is TGTGCCAGCAGTTACTCCGGACTCCGGACTAGTGGCGAGCAGTACTTC. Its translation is CASSYSGLRTSGEQYF.

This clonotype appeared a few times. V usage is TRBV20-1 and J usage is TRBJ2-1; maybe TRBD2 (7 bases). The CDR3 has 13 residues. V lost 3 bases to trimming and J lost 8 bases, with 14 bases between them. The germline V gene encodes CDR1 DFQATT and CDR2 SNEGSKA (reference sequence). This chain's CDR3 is CSASKGGYDEQFF. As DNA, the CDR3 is TGCAGTGCTAGTAAGGGGGGGTACGATGAGCAGTTCTTC.

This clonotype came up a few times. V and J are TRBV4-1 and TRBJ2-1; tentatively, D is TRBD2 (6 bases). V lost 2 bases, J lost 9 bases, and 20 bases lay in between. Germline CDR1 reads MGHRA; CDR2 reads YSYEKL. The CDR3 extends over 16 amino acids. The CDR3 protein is CASSQTRLVQYGEQFF. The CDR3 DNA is TGCGCCAGCAGCCAAACGCGACTAGTTCAGTATGGTGAGCAGTTCTTC.

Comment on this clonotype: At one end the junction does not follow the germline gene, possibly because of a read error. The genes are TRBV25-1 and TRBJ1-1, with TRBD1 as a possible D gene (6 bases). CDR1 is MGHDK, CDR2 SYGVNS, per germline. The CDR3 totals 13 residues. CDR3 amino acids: CASSESGDTKAFF. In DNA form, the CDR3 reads TGTGCCAGCAGTGAATCGGGGGACACTAAAGCTTTCTTT. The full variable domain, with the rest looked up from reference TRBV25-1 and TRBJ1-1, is EADIYQTPRYLVIGTGKKITLECSQTMGHDKMYWYQQDPGMELHLIHYSYGVNSTEKGDLSSESTVSRIRTEHFPLTLESARPSHTSQYLCASSESGDTKAFFGQGTRLTVV.

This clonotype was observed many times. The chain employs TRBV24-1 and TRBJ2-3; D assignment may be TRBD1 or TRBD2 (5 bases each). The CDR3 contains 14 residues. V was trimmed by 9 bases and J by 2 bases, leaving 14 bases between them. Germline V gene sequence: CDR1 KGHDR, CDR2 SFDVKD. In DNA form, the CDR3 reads TGTGCCACCGGAAGCCGAGGGGACACAGATACGCAGTATTTT. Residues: CATGSRGDTDTQYF.

CDR3 sequence reads: CASRRGPTYEQYF. The CDR3 DNA is TGTGCCAGCCGGAGGGGCCCTACCTACGAGCAGTACTTC. The rearrangement joins TRBV27 to TRBJ2-7, with D maybe TRBD2 (6 bases). Per germline, CDR1 MNHEY and CDR2 SMNVEV (reference sequence). V shed 8 bases and J shed 2 bases, with 13 bases lying between them. The CDR3 runs 13 residues.

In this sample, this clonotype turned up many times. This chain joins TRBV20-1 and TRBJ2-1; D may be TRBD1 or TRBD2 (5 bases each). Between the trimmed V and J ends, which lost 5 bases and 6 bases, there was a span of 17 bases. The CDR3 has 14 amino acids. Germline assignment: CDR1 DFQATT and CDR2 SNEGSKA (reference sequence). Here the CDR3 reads CSARRDPPGNEQFF. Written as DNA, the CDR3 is TGCAGTGCTCGCCGGGACCCACCGGGCAATGAGCAGTTCTTC.

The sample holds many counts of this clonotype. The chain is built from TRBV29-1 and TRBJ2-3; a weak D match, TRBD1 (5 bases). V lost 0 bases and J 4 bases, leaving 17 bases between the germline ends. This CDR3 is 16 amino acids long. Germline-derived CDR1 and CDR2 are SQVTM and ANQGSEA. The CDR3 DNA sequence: TGCAGCGTTGAAGATGGATTCCCAAGGGGCTCAGATACGCAGTATTTT. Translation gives CSVEDGFPRGSDTQYF.

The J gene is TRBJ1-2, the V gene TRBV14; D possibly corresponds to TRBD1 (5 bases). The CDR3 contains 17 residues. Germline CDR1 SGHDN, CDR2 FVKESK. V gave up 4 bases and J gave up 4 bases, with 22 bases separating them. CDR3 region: CASSRLSLAGSGYGYTF. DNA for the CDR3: TGTGCCAGCAGCCGACTGAGTTTGGCAGGGTCCGGCTATGGCTACACCTTC.

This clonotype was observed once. CDR3 sequence (DNA): TGCGCCAGCAGCTTGGAGGGGGATACGAGCACAGATACGCAGTATTTT. Its translation is CASSLEGDTSTDTQYF. V and J are TRBV5-1 and TRBJ2-3; D is perhaps TRBD1 (6 bases). The CDR3 consists of 16 residues. Deletions cut 0 bases from V and 0 bases from J, with 11 bases between. Germline CDR1 and CDR2: SGHRS and YFSETQ.

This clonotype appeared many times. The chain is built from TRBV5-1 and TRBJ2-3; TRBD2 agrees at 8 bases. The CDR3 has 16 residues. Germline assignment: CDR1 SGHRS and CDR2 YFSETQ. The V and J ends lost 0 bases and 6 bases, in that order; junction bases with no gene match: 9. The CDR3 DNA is TGCGCCAGCAGCTTGGACGCGGGAGGCCGACGGGATACGCAGTATTTT. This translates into CASSLDAGGRRDTQYF.

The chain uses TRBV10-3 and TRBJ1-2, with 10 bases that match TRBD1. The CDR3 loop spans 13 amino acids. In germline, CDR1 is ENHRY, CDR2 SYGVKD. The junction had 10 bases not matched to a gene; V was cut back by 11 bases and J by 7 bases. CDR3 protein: CAVTGTGEAGYTF. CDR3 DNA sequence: TGTGCCGTTACCGGGACAGGGGAGGCTGGCTACACCTTC.

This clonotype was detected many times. The CDR3 sequence is CASSFQRESDTQYF. CDR3 nucleotide sequence: TGTGCCAGCAGCTTTCAACGGGAGTCAGATACGCAGTATTTT. V is TRBV7-8 and J is TRBJ2-3; D may be TRBD2 (6 bases). The CDR3 has 14 amino acids. The germline V and J ends were trimmed by 3 bases and 4 bases, with 11 bases remaining between them. Germline loops: CDR1 SGHVS, CDR2 FQNEAQ.

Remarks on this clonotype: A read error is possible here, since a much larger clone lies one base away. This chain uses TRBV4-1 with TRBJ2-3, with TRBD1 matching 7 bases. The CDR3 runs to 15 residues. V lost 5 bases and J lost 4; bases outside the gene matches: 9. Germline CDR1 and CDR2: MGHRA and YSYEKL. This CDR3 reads CASSAQGLYSDTQYF. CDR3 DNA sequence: TGCGCCAGCAGCGCACAGGGGTTATATTCAGATACGCAGTATTTT.

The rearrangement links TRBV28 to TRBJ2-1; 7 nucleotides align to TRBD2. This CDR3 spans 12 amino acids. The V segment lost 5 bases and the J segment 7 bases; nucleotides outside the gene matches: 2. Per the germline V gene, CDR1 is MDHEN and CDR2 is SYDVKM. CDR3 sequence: CASSVGGNEQFF. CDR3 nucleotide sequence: TGTGCCAGCAGTGTGGGGGGGAATGAGCAGTTCTTC.

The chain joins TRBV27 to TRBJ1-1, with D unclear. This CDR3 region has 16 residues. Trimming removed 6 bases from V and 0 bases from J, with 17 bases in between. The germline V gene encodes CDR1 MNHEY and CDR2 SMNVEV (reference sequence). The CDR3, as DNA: TGTGCCAGCAGCCCCCTGCCCGTTGAAATGAACACTGAAGCTTTCTTT. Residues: CASSPLPVEMNTEAFF.

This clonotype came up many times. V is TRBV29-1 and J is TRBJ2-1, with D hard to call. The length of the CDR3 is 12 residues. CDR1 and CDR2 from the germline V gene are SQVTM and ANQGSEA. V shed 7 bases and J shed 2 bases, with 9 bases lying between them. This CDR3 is CSDVIAYNEQFF. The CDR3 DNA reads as TGCAGCGATGTAATCGCCTACAATGAGCAGTTCTTC.

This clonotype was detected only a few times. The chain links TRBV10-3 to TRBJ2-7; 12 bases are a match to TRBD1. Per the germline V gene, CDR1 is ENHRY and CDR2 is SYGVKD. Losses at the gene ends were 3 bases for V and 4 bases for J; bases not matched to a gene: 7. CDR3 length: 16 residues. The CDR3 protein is CAISELGDRGLYEQYF. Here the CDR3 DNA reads TGTGCCATCAGTGAACTTGGGGACAGGGGGCTGTACGAGCAGTACTTC.

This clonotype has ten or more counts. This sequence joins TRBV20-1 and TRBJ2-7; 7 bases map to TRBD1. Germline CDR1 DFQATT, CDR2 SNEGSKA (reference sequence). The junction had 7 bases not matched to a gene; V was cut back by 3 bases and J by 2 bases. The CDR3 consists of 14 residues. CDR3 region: CSASEAQGPYEQYF. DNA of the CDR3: TGCAGTGCTAGCGAAGCACAGGGGCCCTACGAGCAGTACTTC.